This T cell receptor beta chain was documented in a study of T cells after yellow fever vaccination. This clonotype was picked up many times. Using its own MiXCR run on the 5' RACE reads, TCRdb lists one record per CDR3 protein. Of about 10,000 distinct CDR3 sequences in the sample, approximately 4.6% are singletons; the top ten hold about 1.6%. The CDR3 is 14 amino acids. CDR1 SGHTA and CDR2 FQGNSA come from the germline V gene. The V and J ends lost 9 bases and 6 bases respectively, with 19 bases between them. The chain combines TRBV7-2 with TRBJ2-3, with D perhaps given as TRBD1 or TRBD2 (6 bases each). The material sequenced was PBMCs, either bulk or a sorted T-cell subset (CD4+, CD8+, memory, or dextramer-sorted; not recorded which), taken roughly 14 days after the first yellow fever vaccination. The receptor comes from a man younger than 35 who received the YFV17D yellow fever vaccine. The CDR3 region is CASSRRGAPDTQYF. Written as DNA, the CDR3 is TGTGCCAGTAGCCGGAGGGGGGCCCCGGATACGCAGTATTTT.